Given below is one T cell receptor beta chain in context. Its antigen is still unknown. These data originate in a study of cytomegalovirus exposure and HLA in healthy donors. Assay used: immunoSEQ multiplex PCR; TCRdb lists only in-frame clones, some missing. Of roughly 170,000 clones in the sample, about 80% are singletons; the top ten hold 2.5% to 3%. The CDR3 is made up of 15 amino acids. Germline CDR1 reads SEHNR; CDR2 reads FQNEAQ (reference sequence). V lost 4 bases to trimming and J lost 4 bases, with 16 bases between them. Study conclusions and caveats: Under in vitro conditions, a few CMV-associated chains were confirmed as specific for CMV antigens. The study found most TCR sequences rare, yet found some public TCRs in many donors.

Sequencing used PBMCs. The sequence derives from a woman aged 18 to 35 in good health and CMV-seropositive. This chain connects TRBV7-9 to TRBJ1-2; D remains unclear. The CDR3 region has the DNA TGTGCCAGCAGCTCCTCTGGCCCAGACATCTATGGCTACACCTTC. Translating it yields CASSSSGPDIYGYTF.